The 18 T cell receptor beta chains in this list originate from one sample, sequenced in a study of CD8 T cells in Susac syndrome. RNA in amounts of roughly 0.5 to 1 ug was reverse transcribed with random hexamers. TCRdb reprocessed the immunoSEQ multiplex PCR reads via MiXCR and lists one record per CDR3 protein. The profile shows some 75,000 distinct CDR3 sequences, over 85% of them singletons. Sequenced material: CD8+ T cells from PBMCs. The origin of the receptors is a human donor with Susac syndrome.

The chain couples TRBV7-9 to TRBJ2-2, with a weak D call TRBD2 (6 bases). Germline values: CDR1 SEHNR, CDR2 FQNEAQ (reference sequence). Trimming removed 5 bases at V and 4 bases at J, with 14 bases between. The CDR3 length is 15 residues. The DNA for the CDR3 is TGTGCCAGCAGCCCCTCACGGGGGACCACCGGGGAGCTGTTTTTT. Encoded protein: CASSPSRGTTGELFF.

DNA of the CDR3: TGCAGTGCTAGAGATCTGGGACAGCTGAGGGGCAATCAGCCCCAGCATTTT. Residues: CSARDLGQLRGNQPQHF. The rearrangement uses TRBV20-1 and TRBJ1-5; 7 bases align to TRBD1. J lost 2 bases, V lost 0 bases, and 10 bases had no gene match. Germline V CDR1 and CDR2: DFQATT, SNEGSKA (reference sequence). This CDR3 has 17 residues.

This chain links TRBV7-9 with TRBJ2-7, with D tentatively TRBD1 (5 bases). V was trimmed by 6 bases and J by 5 bases, leaving 14 bases between them. Germline CDR1 is SEHNR and CDR2 is FQNEAQ (reference sequence). The CDR3 runs to 13 residues. In DNA, the CDR3 is TGTGCCAGCAGGCTAGACAGTCGGGACGAGCAGTACTTC. This translates into CASRLDSRDEQYF. Looking up the rest from reference TRBV7-9 and TRBJ2-7 gives the full variable domain: DTGVSQNPRHKITKRGQNVTFRCDPISEHNRLYWYRQTLGQGPEFLTYFQNEAQLEKSRLLSDRFSAERPKGSFSTLEIQRTEQGDSAMYLCASRLDSRDEQYFGPGTRLTVT.

J is TRBJ2-7 and V is TRBV20-1; D is uncertain. The CDR3 extends over 13 amino acids. The V gene's germline CDR1 is DFQATT and CDR2 SNEGSKA (reference sequence). V gave up 4 bases and J gave up 3 bases, with 13 bases separating them. The CDR3 protein is CSAIRRRNYEQYF. In DNA, the CDR3 is TGCAGTGCTATAAGGCGACGAAACTACGAGCAGTACTTC.

The chain joins TRBV27 to TRBJ2-7; D is possibly TRBD2 (5 bases). The CDR3 contains 14 residues. Trimming pared 3 bases from V and 2 bases from J, leaving 11 bases between. Germline values: CDR1 MNHEY, CDR2 SMNVEV (reference sequence). The CDR3 nucleotides are TGTGCCAGCAGTTTTCATGCGGAGGCCTACGAGCAGTACTTC. It is translated as CASSFHAEAYEQYF.

The chain joins TRBV7-3 to TRBJ2-1; D not resolved. V was shortened by 5 bases and J by 4 bases, with 12 bases between the two germline ends. CDR3 length: 14 amino acids. Germline-derived CDR1 and CDR2 are SGHTA and FQGTGA. CDR3 loop: CASSAQPGYNEQFF. CDR3 nucleotide sequence: TGTGCCAGCAGCGCCCAGCCCGGGTACAATGAGCAGTTCTTC.

This chain joins TRBV30 and TRBJ2-1; 8 nucleotides agree with TRBD2. The V gene's germline CDR1 is GTSNPN and CDR2 SVGIG (reference sequence). The CDR3 is made up of 16 amino acids. The DNA of the CDR3 is TGTTCCGTGGAAATGAGCGGGAGTTTCGCCTACAATGAGCAGTTCTTC. This sequence encodes CSVEMSGSFAYNEQFF. The whole variable domain, filled in from reference TRBV30 and TRBJ2-1, reads SQTIHQWPATLVQPVGSPLSLECTVEGTSNPNLYWYRQAAGRGLQLLFYSVGIGQISSEVPQNLSASRPQDRQFILSSKKLLLSDSGFYLCSVEMSGSFAYNEQFFGPGTRLTVL.

The gene calls are TRBV3-1 and TRBJ2-5; possibly TRBD1 for D (5 bases). V was cut by 3 bases and J by 0 bases, with 5 bases left in between. The germline gives CDR1 LGHDT, CDR2 YNNKEL (reference sequence). The CDR3 runs to 13 residues. CDR3 DNA: TGTGCCAGCAGCCAGGACAACCAAGAGACCCAGTACTTC. This sequence encodes CASSQDNQETQYF.

The CDR3 bases are TGTGCCAGCAGTGAATCGCTAGCCAAAAACATTCAGTACTTC. This encodes CASSESLAKNIQYF. The J gene is TRBJ2-4, the V gene TRBV25-1; D not resolved. V was shortened by 1 base and J by 0 bases, with 4 bases between the two germline ends. The CDR3 sequence is 14 residues long. CDR1 and CDR2 (germline): MGHDK, SYGVNS.

The V and J genes are TRBV2 and TRBJ1-5; 7 bases match TRBD1. This CDR3 region has 13 residues. The V gene end was trimmed by 4 bases and the J gene end by 7 bases; junction bases not matched to a gene: 4. CDR1 SNHLY and CDR2 FYNNEI come from the germline V gene. The CDR3 DNA follows: TGTGCCAGCAGTGGCGGACAGGACCAGCCCCAGCATTTT. It encodes CASSGGQDQPQHF.

This chain joins TRBV20-1 and TRBJ2-5; 7 bases line up with TRBD1. In germline, CDR1 is DFQATT, CDR2 SNEGSKA (reference sequence). The ends lost 5 bases at V and 2 bases at J; junction bases unmatched: 5. The CDR3 spans 13 residues. DNA of the CDR3: TGCAGTGCTGCAATGGACAGGCAAGAGACCCAGTACTTC. It specifies CSAAMDRQETQYF.

The chain uses TRBV12-3 or TRBV12-4 and TRBJ2-7, with 15 bases aligning to TRBD2. The CDR3 sequence is 16 residues long. The ends lost 4 bases at V and 3 bases at J; junction bases unmatched: 4. The chain's CDR3 is CASSSGTSGRIYEQYF. The CDR3 nucleotides are TGTGCCAGCAGTTCCGGGACTAGCGGGAGGATCTACGAGCAGTACTTC.

This clonotype has only one observation. The V and J genes are TRBV7-3 and TRBJ2-1; 8 bases align to TRBD1. V lost 8 bases to trimming and J lost 9 bases; unmatched junction nucleotides: 12. The germline gives CDR1 SGHTA, CDR2 FQGTGA. CDR3 length: 14 amino acids. CDR3 nucleotides: TGTGCCAGCCAACAGGGGGTGACGAGGGGTGAGCAGTTCTTC. This gives the protein CASQQGVTRGEQFF.

The V and J genes are TRBV7-9 and TRBJ1-4; the D gene is possibly TRBD1 (5 bases). Germline V gives CDR1 SEHNR, CDR2 FQNEAQ (reference sequence). V was trimmed by 2 bases and J by 6 bases, leaving 13 bases between them. This CDR3 contains 15 residues. CDR3 residues: CASSLLGRAHEKLFF. The CDR3 region has the DNA TGTGCCAGCAGCTTATTGGGCAGGGCGCATGAAAAACTGTTTTTT.

This chain uses TRBV11-2 with TRBJ2-1, with D perhaps TRBD2 (5 bases). Trimming shortened V by 1 base and J by 7 bases, and 11 bases separated the two germline ends. The V gene's germline CDR1 is SGHAT and CDR2 FQNNGV. This CDR3 is built from 14 residues. CDR3 sequence reads: CASSLVGGSNEQFF. CDR3 in DNA: TGTGCCAGCAGCTTAGTAGGAGGTTCTAATGAGCAGTTCTTC.

V is TRBV4-1 and J is TRBJ1-3; no clear D. The germline gives CDR1 MGHRA, CDR2 YSYEKL. V dropped 1 base and J dropped 1 base, with 8 bases sitting between them. This CDR3 comprises 15 residues. DNA of the CDR3: TGCGCCAGCAGCCAAGGGCCGGGGTCTGGAAACACCATATATTTT. It yields the protein CASSQGPGSGNTIYF.

A note on this clonotype: Lacking the conserved final phenylalanine or tryptophan, this CDR3 likely reflects a read error. The chain links TRBV7-2 to TRBJ2-5; 9 nucleotides align to TRBD2. The germline V gene encodes CDR1 SGHTA and CDR2 FQGNSA. The CDR3 sequence is 16 residues long. V trimming: 2 bases; J trimming: 5 bases; junction bases outside the gene matches: 9. The CDR3 region is CASSLNPPAGGETQYL. DNA for the CDR3: TGTGCCAGCAGCTTAAATCCCCCGGCGGGAGGGGAGACCCAGTACCTC.

V and J are TRBV30 and TRBJ2-5; D call uncertain. The CDR3 totals 13 residues. The germline V gene has CDR1 GTSNPN and CDR2 SVGIG (reference sequence). V was shortened by 1 base and J by 4 bases, with 10 bases between the two germline ends. CDR3 DNA: TGTGCCTGGAGTGAGGGCAATCGAGAGACCCAGTACTTC. It translates to CAWSEGNRETQYF.